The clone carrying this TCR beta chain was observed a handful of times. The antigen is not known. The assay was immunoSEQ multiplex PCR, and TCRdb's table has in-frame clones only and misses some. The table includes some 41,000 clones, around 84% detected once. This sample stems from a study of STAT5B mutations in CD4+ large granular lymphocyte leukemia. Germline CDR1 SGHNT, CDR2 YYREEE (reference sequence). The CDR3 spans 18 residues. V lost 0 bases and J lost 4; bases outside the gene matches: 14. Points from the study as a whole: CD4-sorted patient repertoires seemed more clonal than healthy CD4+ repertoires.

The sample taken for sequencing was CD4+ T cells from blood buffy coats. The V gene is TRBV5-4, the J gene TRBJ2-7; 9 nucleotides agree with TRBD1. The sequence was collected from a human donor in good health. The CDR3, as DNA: TGTGCCAGCAGCTTGGGGTTACCGGGACAGGGATTAGGGTACGAGCAGTACTTC. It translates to CASSLGLPGQGLGYEQYF.